This T cell receptor beta chain originates from a study of cytomegalovirus exposure and HLA in healthy donors. The V and J ends lost 6 bases and 1 base respectively, with 6 bases between them. Germline CDR1 SNHLY, CDR2 FYNNEI. The CDR3 spans 12 residues. Both 60 Vbeta primers and 13 Jbeta primers went into the PCR. Sequencing was performed with immunoSEQ multiplex PCR; in TCRdb, only in-frame clones are kept and a portion is missing. The sample has about 130,000 clones; about three quarters are singletons. The sequenced material came from PBMCs. The chain uses TRBV2 and TRBJ1-2; a weak D match, TRBD1 (5 bases). This receptor was identified in a man aged 25-45 years in good health and CMV-seronegative. For the CDR3, the DNA is TGTGCCAGCAGGGGGCTTAACTATGGCTACACCTTC. The encoded protein is CASRGLNYGYTF.